This T cell receptor (beta chain) was recovered during a study of ipilimumab plus nivolumab after autologous stem cell transplantation. Study overall: Median doses per patient: a few ipilimumab, 7 or 8 nivolumab. DLBCL patients had primary refractory or relapsed disease. Findings and limits, study-wide: TCR repertoire, Treg phenotype and gut microbiota reportedly support more study of this approach.

Clones were sequenced by immunoSEQ multiplex PCR, and TCRdb holds only the in-frame ones, with some missing. The sample has fewer than 95,000 clones, about 83% seen once; the top ten hold 2.2%. CDR1 LGHNT and CDR2 FRNRAP come from the germline V gene. Trimming took 4 bases from V and 5 from J; bases not matched to a gene: 10. This CDR3 has 15 residues. A word on this clone: Its specificity is not known.

Checkpoint therapy with ipilimumab 1 mg/kg began 14 to 28 days after transplant. The source material was PBMCs, sampled in a trial of ipilimumab plus nivolumab as post-transplant consolidation. The chain employs TRBV12-5 and TRBJ2-7; 8 bases are a match to TRBD1. The sequence was collected from a male donor with diffuse large B-cell lymphoma. The CDR3 DNA sequence: TGTGCTAGTGGTTCGCAGACAGGGGCATTCCACGAGCAGTACTTC. This translates into CASGSQTGAFHEQYF.